This T cell receptor beta chain was captured in a study of cytomegalovirus exposure and HLA in healthy donors (dated by TCRdb to 2017 to 2019). For the wider study: In an earlier analysis of several hundred of the donors, less than 350 Gb of sequence data and 95 million to 130 million unique TCR beta sequences from 150 million to 200 million T cells were reported. An early release covering 550 to 650 HLA-typed donors comprised approximately 290 gigabases of sequencing data and some 79 million unique TCR sequences. Of the roughly 410 genotyped donors, approximately 80% were placed in the genetic ancestry cluster associated with self-reported Caucasian donors. The study aimed to test whether signatures of past pathogen exposure could be identified by cataloging public T cell receptors. The study used immunosequencing to profile the T cell repertoires of hundreds of subjects and linked those repertoires to cytomegalovirus serostatus. In addition to the first cohort of about 650 subjects, a separate validation cohort of 120 different subjects was used. The study combined high-throughput TCR immunosequencing, statistical association of individual TCRs with disease status, and machine learning to predict cytomegalovirus infection status. To study patterns of TCR occurrence, a later analysis re-analyzed previously published TCR beta repertoires from just over 650 donors and added high-resolution HLA genotyping. The later analysis used no new phenotypic data to find candidate immune exposures, relying instead on TCR beta sequences and their occurrence across donors. In an earlier analysis of roughly 580 of the donors, high-throughput TCR beta sequencing was used to judge whether each TCR beta V gene segment behaved as functional or pseudogenic. Donor age, sex, ethnicity and CMV serostatus were compiled alongside the repertoire data. A later genetic analysis used genome-wide SNP genotypes for about three fifths of the 666 donors, treating that subset as a discovery cohort. All discovery cohort repertoires had been generated using a single sequencing platform. HLA typing included class I and class II loci at four-digit resolution. Typing coverage differed by locus: A, B, C, DRB1 and DQB1 were typed in about 629-630 donors, DQA1 in approximately 520, DPA1 in 600 to 610, and DPB1 in approximately 450. About 5 DR-DQ haplotypes were handled as single units for association and clustering, since linkage in the cohort was strong. On average, roughly 240,000 unique TCR beta nucleotide sequences were sequenced per donor among about 400 genotyped donors of the cohort, with 15% to 20% of those sequences being non-productive. Results and caveats for the whole study, not just this receptor: Sequencing depth was assumed to be roughly uniform across donors in the presence/absence analyses, though that assumption may not hold. According to a later analysis, parvovirus B19, influenza, CMV and Epstein-Barr virus appeared linked to several top co-occurrence clusters. Specific HLA alleles were associated with roughly 17,000 TCR beta sequences at a false discovery rate of 0.05 in a later analysis. Compared with equally common non-associated chains, HLA-associated TCR beta chains in a later analysis were more clonally expanded and had lower generation probabilities. Because HLA typing was missing for some donors at each locus, association tests included only the typed subset. The study gave a list of some 150 TCR beta chains associated with cytomegalovirus. A later analysis found that most CMV-associated TCR beta chains appeared HLA-restricted, with HLA associations seemingly driven largely by CMV exposure. A cluster of highly shared sequence variants was judged likely to represent a technical artifact of the sequencing pipeline. A further reported finding was that TCR beta sequences accurately predicted the HLA-A and HLA-B alleles for most subjects in the first cohort. When HLA alleles, especially DR and DQ, strongly co-occurred, attributing TCR associations to individual alleles was difficult. Because counts were too low, under 20 rarely observed V segments, including chromosome 9 orphons, were left out of the earlier analysis of 587 of the donors. Some IMGT-functional V segments, including TRBV6-2 and TRBV6-3, could not be distinguished by the 87-base-pair reads and were therefore excluded. In this cohort, only TCR beta chains were sequenced, and detectable features were limited by the absence of alpha or paired-chain data. In a later genetic analysis, fewer N-insertions in productive TCRs were reported among donors in an Asian-associated ancestry cluster than the approximately 630-donor mean. V-gene and J-gene trimming of TCR beta chains was associated with a missense DCLRE1C variant in a later genetic analysis, and the association was replicated in an independent cohort. For the cohort, immune exposure information was limited to CMV serostatus. Most TCR sequences were observed very rarely across donors, whereas some public TCRs were present in many individuals. Correlated functional status among segregating V segments might reflect linkage disequilibrium, but an unknown experimental factor could not be ruled out. The authors suggested that the approach could potentially be generalized to other disease states and immunological phenotypes. In an earlier analysis of 450 to 750 of the donors, most TCR beta V segments appeared in productive rearrangements about 87% or about 30% of the time, broadly matching IMGT annotations. In vitro tests confirmed that a few of the cytomegalovirus-associated TCR beta chains recognize cytomegalovirus antigens. In a later analysis, the rate of TCR association differed among HLA loci, with DRB1 alleles having the most associated TCRs and HLA-C alleles having the fewest. The classifier was reported to diagnose cytomegalovirus status with high specificity and sensitivity in both the original and validation cohorts.

For this clone: Its antigen is unknown. The input lacks base qualities; no much larger clone sits a single base away.

Libraries were built with the immunoSEQ multiplex PCR assay. For the multiplex PCR, a mixture combining 60 forward primers for TCR Vbeta segments and 13 reverse primers for TCR Jbeta segments was used. The CDR3 region of rearranged TCR beta genes was amplified from genomic DNA with a multiplex PCR assay. The amplified TCR beta libraries were sequenced on the Illumina HiSeq System as 87-base-pair reads. The paper's processing steps were these. A later analysis counted 65 million to 90 million unique TCR beta chains across the 550 to 700 repertoires, and about 10 million of these chains were shared by at least two donors. A nearest-neighbor algorithm error-corrected the raw reads and collapsed the reads into unique sequences, merging closely related sequences to remove PCR and sequencing errors. CDR3 sequences were aligned to IMGT reference sequences to assign V, D and J gene segments. For a sequence to be retained, at least a six-nucleotide match to both a V gene segment and a J gene segment was required. Rearrangements were classified as productive when the CDR3 lacked stop codons and remained in frame with V and J, and all other rearrangements were classified as non-productive. Following IMGT convention, CDR3 was defined as the stretch from the second conserved V-encoded cysteine to the conserved J-encoded phenylalanine. The earlier analysis of about 620 of the donors excluded sequences that lacked an unambiguous match to a single V gene segment. In an earlier analysis of around 590 of the donors, a V segment was called functional when productive rearrangements were above 56.7%, and segregating when the standard deviation between donors exceeded 5%. To diagnose cytomegalovirus status from the catalog of TCR beta chain sequences, a statistical classification framework was built. In a later analysis, TCR nucleotide sequences were compared against IMGT/GENE-DB human TR gene sequences so that V and J genes could be assigned. Using the TCRdist pipeline, a later analysis assigned CDR3 sequences along with most-parsimonious VDJ recombination scenarios. In a later analysis, every TCR beta chain was defined by the combination of its CDR3 amino acid sequence and its V-gene family, and reads without a unique V-gene family were dropped. In a later analysis, several hundred highly shared, low-generation-probability nucleotide sequences were removed to address suspected cross-contamination and a sequencing artifact. In a later analysis, a clonal expansion index was calculated for each public chain from normalized within-repertoire ranks of inferred template counts. A later analysis computed generation probabilities with a VDJ recombination model fitted to out-of-frame rearrangements, and checked the results against IGoR. In a later analysis, hypergeometric tests were used to score TCR-TCR, TCR-HLA and TCR-CMV co-occurrence, with a repertoire-size bias correction applied to TCR pairs. In a later analysis, false discovery rates were estimated by permuting HLA or CMV assignments 20 times. A later analysis grouped co-occurring TCRs with DBSCAN, adding TCRdist sequence similarity when clustering within HLA-allele-positive subsets. Co-occurrence clustering excluded repertoires with fewer than 30,000 or more than 120,000 public chains, plus five with anomalous nucleotide sharing. TCRdb took this table from immuneACCESS and kept in-frame rearrangements with V and J called. Such tables lack part of the clones; where checked against another copy, unresolved V genes explain under half of the gap, and the rest is unexplained. V, J and clone size are those of that table, while D and trimming were read from the DNA. The sample table holds about 120,000 clones, of which roughly 80% were seen once. The biggest ten clones account for 2.1% of the sample.

The CDR3 covers 12 residues, taking in both the cysteine and the phenylalanine. This entry keeps only the CDR3 DNA: 36 bases, framed from base 1. CDR1 and CDR2 are read off the germline V gene as ENHRY and SYGVKD. In total, over 600 healthy bone marrow donors made up the cohort. At the time of sampling, all cohort members were nominally healthy, though unrecorded immune exposures were likely present. The donor tested CMV seronegative, placing the donor among the roughly 340 seronegative members of the cohort. A peripheral blood sample was provided by each donor, and peripheral blood mononuclear cells were used for TCR beta sequencing. Genomic DNA extraction from the blood cell samples was performed with the Qiagen DNeasy Blood Extraction Kit.

The chain uses TRBV10-3 and TRBJ2-3; perhaps TRBD2 is the D gene, with 6 bases matching. The receptor was isolated from a man aged 30 to 39 in good health and CMV-seronegative. Sequencing was carried out using PBMCs. DNA sequence: TGTGCGGGCGGGAACCTCACAGATACGCAGTATTTT. Translated, it reads CAGGNLTDTQYF.